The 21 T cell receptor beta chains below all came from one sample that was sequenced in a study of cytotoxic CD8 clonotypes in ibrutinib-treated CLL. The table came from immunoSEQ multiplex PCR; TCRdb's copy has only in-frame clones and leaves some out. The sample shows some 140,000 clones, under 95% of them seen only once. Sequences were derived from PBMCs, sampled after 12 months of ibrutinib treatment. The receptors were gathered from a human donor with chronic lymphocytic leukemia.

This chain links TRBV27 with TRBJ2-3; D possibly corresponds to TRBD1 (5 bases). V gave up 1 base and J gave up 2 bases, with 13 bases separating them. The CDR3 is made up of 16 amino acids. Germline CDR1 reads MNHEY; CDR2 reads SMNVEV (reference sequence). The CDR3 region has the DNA TGTGCCAGCAGTTTATTGCCAGGGCTAATCACAGATACGCAGTATTTT. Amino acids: CASSLLPGLITDTQYF.

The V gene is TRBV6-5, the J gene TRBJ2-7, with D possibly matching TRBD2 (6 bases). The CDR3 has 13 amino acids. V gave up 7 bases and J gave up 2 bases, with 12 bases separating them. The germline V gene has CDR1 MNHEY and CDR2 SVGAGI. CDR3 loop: CASKSGGTYEQYF. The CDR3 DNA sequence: TGTGCCAGCAAATCGGGCGGGACCTACGAGCAGTACTTC.

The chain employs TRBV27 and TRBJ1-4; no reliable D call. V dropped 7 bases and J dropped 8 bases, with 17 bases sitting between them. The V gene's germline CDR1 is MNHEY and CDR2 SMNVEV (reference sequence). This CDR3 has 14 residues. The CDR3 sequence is CASTSGPGGEKLFF. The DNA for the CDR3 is TGTGCCAGCACGTCCGGGCCTGGTGGAGAAAAACTGTTTTTT.

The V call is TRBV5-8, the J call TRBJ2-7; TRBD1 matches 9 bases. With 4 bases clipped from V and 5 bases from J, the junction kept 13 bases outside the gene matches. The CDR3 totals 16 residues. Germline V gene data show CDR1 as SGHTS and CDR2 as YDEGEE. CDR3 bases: TGTGCCAGCAGCCGCCGACCGGGACAGGGAGAGCACGAGCAGTACTTC. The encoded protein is CASSRRPGQGEHEQYF.

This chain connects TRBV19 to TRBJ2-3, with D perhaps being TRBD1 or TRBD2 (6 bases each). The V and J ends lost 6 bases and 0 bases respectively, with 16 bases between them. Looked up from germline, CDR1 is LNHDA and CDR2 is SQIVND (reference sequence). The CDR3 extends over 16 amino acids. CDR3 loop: CASRRWGATSTDTQYF. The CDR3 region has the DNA TGTGCCAGTAGACGCTGGGGGGCCACTAGCACAGATACGCAGTATTTT.

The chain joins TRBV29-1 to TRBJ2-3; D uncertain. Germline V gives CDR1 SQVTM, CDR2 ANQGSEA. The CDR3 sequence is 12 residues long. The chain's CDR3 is CTFTQASDTQYF. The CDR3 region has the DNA TGCACCTTCACCCAGGCGTCAGATACGCAGTATTTT.

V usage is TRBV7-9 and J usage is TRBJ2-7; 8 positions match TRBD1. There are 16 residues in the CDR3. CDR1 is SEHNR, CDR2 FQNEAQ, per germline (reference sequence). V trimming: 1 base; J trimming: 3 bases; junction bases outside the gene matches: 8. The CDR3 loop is CASSLGQGIDYYEQYF. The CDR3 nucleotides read TGTGCCAGCAGCTTAGGACAGGGGATCGACTACTACGAGCAGTACTTC. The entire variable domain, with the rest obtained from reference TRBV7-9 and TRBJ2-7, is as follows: DTGVSQNPRHKITKRGQNVTFRCDPISEHNRLYWYRQTLGQGPEFLTYFQNEAQLEKSRLLSDRFSAERPKGSFSTLEIQRTEQGDSAMYLCASSLGQGIDYYEQYFGPGTRLTVT.

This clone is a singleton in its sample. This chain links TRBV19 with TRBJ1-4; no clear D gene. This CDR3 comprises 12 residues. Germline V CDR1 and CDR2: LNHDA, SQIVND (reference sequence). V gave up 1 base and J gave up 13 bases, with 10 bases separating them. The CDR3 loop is CASSIGSTTLFF. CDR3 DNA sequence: TGTGCCAGTAGTATAGGCTCGACAACACTGTTTTTT.

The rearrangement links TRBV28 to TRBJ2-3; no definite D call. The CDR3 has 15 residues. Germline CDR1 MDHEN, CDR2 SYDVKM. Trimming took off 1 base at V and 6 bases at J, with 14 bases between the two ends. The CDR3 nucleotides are TGTGCCAGCAGTTTATTAAGCCATCAAGGGGATACGCAGTATTTT. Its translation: CASSLLSHQGDTQYF.

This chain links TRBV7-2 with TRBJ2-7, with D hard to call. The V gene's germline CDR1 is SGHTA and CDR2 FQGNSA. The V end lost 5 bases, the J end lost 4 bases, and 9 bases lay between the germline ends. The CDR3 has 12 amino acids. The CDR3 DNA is TGTGCCAGCAGCGCGCCTGGATACGAGCAGTACTTC. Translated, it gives CASSAPGYEQYF.

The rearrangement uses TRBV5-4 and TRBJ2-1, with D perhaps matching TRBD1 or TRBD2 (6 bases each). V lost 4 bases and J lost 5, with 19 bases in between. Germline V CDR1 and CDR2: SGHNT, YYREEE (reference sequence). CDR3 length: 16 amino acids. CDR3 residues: CASSPRGGQIHNEQFF. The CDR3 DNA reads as TGTGCCAGCAGCCCCCGTGGGGGGCAGATCCACAATGAGCAGTTCTTC.

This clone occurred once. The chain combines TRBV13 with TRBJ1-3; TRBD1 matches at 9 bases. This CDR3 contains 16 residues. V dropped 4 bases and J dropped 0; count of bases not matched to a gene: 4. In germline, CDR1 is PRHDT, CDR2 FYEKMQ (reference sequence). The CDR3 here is CASSWDRVLSGNTIYF. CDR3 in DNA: TGTGCCAGCAGCTGGGACAGGGTTCTCTCTGGAAACACCATATATTTT. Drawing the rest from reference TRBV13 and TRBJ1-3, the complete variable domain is AAGVIQSPRHLIKEKRETATLKCYPIPRHDTVYWYQQGPGQDPQFLISFYEKMQSDKGSIPDRFSAQQFSDYHSELNMSSLELGDSALYFCASSWDRVLSGNTIYFGEGSWLTVV.

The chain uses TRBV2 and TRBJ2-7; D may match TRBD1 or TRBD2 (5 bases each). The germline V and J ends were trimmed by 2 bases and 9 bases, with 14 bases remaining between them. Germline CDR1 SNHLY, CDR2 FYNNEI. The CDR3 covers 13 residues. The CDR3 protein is CASSENQGTRQYF. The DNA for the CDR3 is TGTGCCAGCAGTGAAAACCAGGGTACTAGGCAGTACTTC.

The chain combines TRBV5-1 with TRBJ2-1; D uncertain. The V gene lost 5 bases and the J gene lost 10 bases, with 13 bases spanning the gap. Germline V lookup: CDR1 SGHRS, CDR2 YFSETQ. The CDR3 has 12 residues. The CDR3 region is CASRPSSIEQFF. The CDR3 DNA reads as TGCGCCAGCAGGCCGAGTAGCATCGAGCAGTTCTTC.

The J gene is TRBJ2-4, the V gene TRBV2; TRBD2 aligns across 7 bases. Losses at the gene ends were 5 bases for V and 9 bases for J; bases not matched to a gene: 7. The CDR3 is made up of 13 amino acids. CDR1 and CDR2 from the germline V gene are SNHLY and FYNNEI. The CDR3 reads CASSLGGVPIQYF. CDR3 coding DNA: TGTGCCAGCAGTCTGGGGGGGGTCCCCATTCAGTACTTC.

In nucleotides, the CDR3 is TGTGCCAGCAGCCCCCCCGCAGGCATGAACACTGAAGCTTTCTTT. Its protein is CASSPPAGMNTEAFF. This chain joins TRBV7-9 and TRBJ1-1; D not resolved. With 5 bases removed from V and 0 bases from J, the gap between germline ends came to 13 bases. Per the germline V gene, CDR1 is SEHNR and CDR2 is FQNEAQ (reference sequence). There are 15 residues in the CDR3.

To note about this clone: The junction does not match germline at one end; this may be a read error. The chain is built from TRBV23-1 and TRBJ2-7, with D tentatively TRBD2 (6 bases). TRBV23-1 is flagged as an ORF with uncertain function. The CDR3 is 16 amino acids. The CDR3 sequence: CASSQSGFRDFYERYF. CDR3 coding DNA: TGCGCCAGCAGTCAATCCGGGTTTAGGGACTTTTACGAGCGGTACTTC.

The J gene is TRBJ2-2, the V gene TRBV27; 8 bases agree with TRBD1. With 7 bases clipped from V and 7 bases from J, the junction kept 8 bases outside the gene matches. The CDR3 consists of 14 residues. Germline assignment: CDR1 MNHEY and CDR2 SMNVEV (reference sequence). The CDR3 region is CASTWTGFGGELFF. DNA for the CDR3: TGTGCCAGCACCTGGACAGGGTTTGGCGGGGAGCTGTTTTTT.

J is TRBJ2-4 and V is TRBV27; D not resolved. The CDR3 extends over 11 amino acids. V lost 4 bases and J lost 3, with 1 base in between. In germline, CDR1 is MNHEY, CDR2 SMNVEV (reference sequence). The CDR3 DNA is TGTGCCAGCAGTTACAAAAACATTCAGTACTTC. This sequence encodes CASSYKNIQYF.

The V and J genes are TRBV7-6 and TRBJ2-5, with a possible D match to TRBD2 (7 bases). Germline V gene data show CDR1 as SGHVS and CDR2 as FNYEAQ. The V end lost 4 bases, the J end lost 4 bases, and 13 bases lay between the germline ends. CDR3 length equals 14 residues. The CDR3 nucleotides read TGTGCCAGCAGCTACCGGGGGGCCCTAGAGACCCAGTACTTC. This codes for CASSYRGALETQYF.

Here the CDR3 reads CASSLGTLTYNEQFF. CDR3 sequence (DNA): TGCGCCAGCAGCCTCGGGACGCTTACCTACAATGAGCAGTTCTTC. The J gene is TRBJ2-1, the V gene TRBV5-1; D may correspond to TRBD1 or TRBD2 (5 bases each). CDR1 and CDR2 (germline): SGHRS, YFSETQ. This CDR3 is 15 amino acids long. Trimming took off 4 bases at V and 2 bases at J, with 13 bases between the two ends.